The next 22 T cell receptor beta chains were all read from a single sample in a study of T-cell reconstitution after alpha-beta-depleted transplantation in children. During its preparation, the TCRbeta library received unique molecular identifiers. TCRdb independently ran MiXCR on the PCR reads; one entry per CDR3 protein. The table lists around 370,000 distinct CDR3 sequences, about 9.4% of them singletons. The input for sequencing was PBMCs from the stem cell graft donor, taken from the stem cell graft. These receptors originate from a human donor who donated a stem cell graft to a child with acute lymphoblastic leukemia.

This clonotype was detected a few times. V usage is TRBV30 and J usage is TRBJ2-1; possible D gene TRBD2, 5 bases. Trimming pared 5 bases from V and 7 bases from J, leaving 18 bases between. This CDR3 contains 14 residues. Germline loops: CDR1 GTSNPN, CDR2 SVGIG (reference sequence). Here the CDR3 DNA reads TGTGCCTGGTATTCGGGGTGGGAGTGGAATGAGCAGTTCTTC. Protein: CAWYSGWEWNEQFF.

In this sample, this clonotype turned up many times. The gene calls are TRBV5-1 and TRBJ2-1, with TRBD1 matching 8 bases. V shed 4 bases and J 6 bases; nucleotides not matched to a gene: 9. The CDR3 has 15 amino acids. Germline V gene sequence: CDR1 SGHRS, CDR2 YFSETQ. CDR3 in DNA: TGCGCCAGCAGCGGTGGGCAGGGGGCGCGCAATGAGCAGTTCTTC. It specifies CASSGGQGARNEQFF.

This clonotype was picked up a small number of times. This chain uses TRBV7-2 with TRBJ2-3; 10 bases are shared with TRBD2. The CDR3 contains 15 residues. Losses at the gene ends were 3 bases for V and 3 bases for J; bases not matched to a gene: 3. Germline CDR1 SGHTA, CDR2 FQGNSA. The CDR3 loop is CASSLGLANTDTQYF. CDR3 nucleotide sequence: TGTGCCAGCAGCTTGGGACTAGCGAATACAGATACGCAGTATTTT.

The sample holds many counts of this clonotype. The chain's CDR3 is CSAIGTVDSRTF. The DNA of the CDR3 is TGCAGTGCCATCGGGACAGTAGATTCCCGCACCTTC. The gene calls are TRBV20-1 and TRBJ1-2; 7 positions match TRBD1. The germline V gene encodes CDR1 DFQATT and CDR2 SNEGSKA (reference sequence). V lost 6 bases and J lost 13; bases outside the gene matches: 14. This CDR3 comprises 12 residues.

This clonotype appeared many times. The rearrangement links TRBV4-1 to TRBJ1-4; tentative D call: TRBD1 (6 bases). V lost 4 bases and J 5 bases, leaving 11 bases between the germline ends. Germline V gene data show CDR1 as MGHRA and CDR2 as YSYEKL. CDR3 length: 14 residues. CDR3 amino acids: CASSPTGMNEKLFF. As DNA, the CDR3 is TGCGCCAGCAGCCCTACAGGGATGAATGAAAAACTGTTTTTT.

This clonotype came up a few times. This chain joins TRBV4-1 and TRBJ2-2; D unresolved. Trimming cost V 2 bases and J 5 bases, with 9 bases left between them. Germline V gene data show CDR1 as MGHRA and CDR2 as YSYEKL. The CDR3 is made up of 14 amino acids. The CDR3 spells CASSQKATTGELFF. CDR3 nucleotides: TGCGCCAGCAGCCAAAAGGCCACTACCGGGGAGCTGTTTTTT.

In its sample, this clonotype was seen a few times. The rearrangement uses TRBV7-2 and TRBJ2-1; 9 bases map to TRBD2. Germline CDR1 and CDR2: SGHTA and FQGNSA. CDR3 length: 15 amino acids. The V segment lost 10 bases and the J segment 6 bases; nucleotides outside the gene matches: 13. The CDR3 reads CATASVAGATNEQFF. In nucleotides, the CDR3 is TGTGCCACCGCAAGTGTAGCGGGAGCAACCAATGAGCAGTTCTTC.

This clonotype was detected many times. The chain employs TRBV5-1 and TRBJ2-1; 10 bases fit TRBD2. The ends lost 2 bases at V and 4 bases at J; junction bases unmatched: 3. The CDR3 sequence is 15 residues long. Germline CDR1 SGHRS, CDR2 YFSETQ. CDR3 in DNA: TGCGCCAGCAGCTTCGAGCGGGGGGGATACAATGAGCAGTTCTTC. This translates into CASSFERGGYNEQFF.

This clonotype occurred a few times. The CDR3 here is CASSLEQGAPGYTF. The DNA for the CDR3 is TGTGCCAGCAGCTTAGAACAGGGGGCGCCTGGCTACACCTTC. V is TRBV7-8 and J is TRBJ1-2, with TRBD1 matching 9 bases. CDR1 and CDR2 from the germline V gene are SGHVS and FQNEAQ. The CDR3 sequence is 14 residues long. Trimming removed 1 base from V and 7 bases from J; junction bases left unmatched: 4.

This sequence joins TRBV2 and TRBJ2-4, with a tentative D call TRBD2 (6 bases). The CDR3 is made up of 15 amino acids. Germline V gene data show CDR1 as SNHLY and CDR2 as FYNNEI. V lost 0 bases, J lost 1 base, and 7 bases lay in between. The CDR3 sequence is CASSEAGGAKNIQYF. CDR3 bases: TGTGCCAGCAGTGAAGCTGGGGGGGCCAAAAACATTCAGTACTTC.

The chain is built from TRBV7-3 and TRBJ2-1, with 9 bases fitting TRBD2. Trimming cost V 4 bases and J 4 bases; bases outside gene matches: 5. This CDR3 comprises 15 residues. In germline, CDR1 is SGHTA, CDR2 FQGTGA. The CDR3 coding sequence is TGTGCCAGCAGCTACGGACTAGCGAAATACAATGAGCAGTTCTTC. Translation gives CASSYGLAKYNEQFF.

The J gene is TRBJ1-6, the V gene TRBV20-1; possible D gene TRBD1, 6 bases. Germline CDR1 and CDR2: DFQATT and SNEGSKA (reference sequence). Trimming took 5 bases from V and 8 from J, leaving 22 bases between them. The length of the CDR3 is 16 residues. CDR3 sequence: CSAPHEPGTKDSPLHF. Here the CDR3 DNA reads TGCAGTGCTCCTCATGAGCCCGGGACAAAGGATTCACCCCTCCACTTT.

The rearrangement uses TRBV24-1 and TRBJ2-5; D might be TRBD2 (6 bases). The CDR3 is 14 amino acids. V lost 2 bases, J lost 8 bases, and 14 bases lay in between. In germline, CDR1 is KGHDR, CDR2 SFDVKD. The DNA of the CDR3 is TGTGCCACCAGTGATTCGGGGGACGCAGATACCCAGTACTTC. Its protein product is CATSDSGDADTQYF.

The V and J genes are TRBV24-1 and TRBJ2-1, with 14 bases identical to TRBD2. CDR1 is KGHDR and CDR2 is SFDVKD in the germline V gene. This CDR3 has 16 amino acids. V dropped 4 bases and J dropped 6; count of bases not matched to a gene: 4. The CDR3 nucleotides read TGTGCCACCAGTGACCGCGGACTAGCGGGAGGCAATGAGCAGTTCTTC. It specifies CATSDRGLAGGNEQFF.

The CDR3, as DNA: TGTGCCAGCAGCCAAGGGACAGGGGCTGACCTTATAGCACTCATTTACAATGAGCAGTTCTTC. Amino acid sequence: CASSQGTGADLIALIYNEQFF. The V gene is TRBV14, the J gene TRBJ2-1, with TRBD1 identical over 9 bases. There are 21 residues in the CDR3. Unmatched junction bases numbered 20, after V lost 1 base and J lost 4 bases. The V gene's germline CDR1 is SGHDN and CDR2 FVKESK.

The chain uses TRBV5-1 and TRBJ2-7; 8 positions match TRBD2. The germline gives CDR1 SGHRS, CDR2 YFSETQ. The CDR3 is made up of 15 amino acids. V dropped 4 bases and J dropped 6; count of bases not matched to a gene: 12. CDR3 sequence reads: CASSPREAGGLEQYF. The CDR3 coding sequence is TGCGCCAGCAGCCCCCGAGAGGCGGGAGGTCTCGAGCAGTACTTC.

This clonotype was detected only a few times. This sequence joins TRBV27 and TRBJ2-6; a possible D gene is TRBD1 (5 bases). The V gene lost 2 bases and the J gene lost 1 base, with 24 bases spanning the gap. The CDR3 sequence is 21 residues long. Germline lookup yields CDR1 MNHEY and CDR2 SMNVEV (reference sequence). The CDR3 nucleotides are TGTGCCAGCAGTTTACAGGGTATCATTACAGGTGGGGCGTCTGGGGCCAACGTCCTGACTTTC. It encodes CASSLQGIITGGASGANVLTF.

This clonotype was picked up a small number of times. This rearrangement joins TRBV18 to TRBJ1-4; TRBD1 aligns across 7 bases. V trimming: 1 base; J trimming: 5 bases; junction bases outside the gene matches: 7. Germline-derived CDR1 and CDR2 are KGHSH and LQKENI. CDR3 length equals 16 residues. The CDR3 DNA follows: TGTGCCAGCTCACCACGGCAGGGGGGCCTAAATGAAAAACTGTTTTTT. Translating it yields CASSPRQGGLNEKLFF. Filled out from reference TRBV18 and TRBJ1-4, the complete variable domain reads NAGVMQNPRHLVRRRGQEARLRCSPMKGHSHVYWYRQLPEEGLKFMVYLQKENIIDESGMPKERFSAEFPKEGPSILRIQQVVRGDSAAYFCASSPRQGGLNEKLFFGSGTQLSVL.

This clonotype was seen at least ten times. Written as DNA, the CDR3 is TGTGCTAGTGTTACGGACGGTGGCACCGGGGAGCTGTTTTTT. It is translated as CASVTDGGTGELFF. The chain links TRBV12-5 to TRBJ2-2, with D unresolved. Trimming cost V 7 bases and J 4 bases, with 13 bases left between them. The CDR3 has 14 amino acids. Germline CDR1 and CDR2: LGHNT and FRNRAP.

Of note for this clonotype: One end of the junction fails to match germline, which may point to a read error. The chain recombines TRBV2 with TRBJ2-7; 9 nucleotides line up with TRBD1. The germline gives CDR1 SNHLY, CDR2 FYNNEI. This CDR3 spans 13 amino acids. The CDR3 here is CASSLRDSRDREF. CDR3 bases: TGTGCCAGCAGCCTCCGTGACTCCCGGGACAGGGAGTTC. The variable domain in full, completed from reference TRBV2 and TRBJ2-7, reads EPEVTQTPSHQVTQMGQEVILRCVPISNHLYFYWYRQILGQKVEFLVSFYNNEISEKSEIFDDQFSVERPDGSNFTLKIRSTKLEDSAMYFCASSLRDSRDREFGPGTRLTVT.

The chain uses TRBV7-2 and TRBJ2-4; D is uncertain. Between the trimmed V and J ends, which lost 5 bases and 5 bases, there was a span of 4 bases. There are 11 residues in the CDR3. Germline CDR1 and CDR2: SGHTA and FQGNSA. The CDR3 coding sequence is TGTGCCAGCAGCCCGGAAAACATTCAGTACTTC. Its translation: CASSPENIQYF.

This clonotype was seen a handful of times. CDR3 protein: CATSRGGGIQYF. The DNA for the CDR3 is TGTGCCACCAGCAGGGGGGGGGGCATTCAGTACTTC. V is TRBV15 and J is TRBJ2-4, with TRBD2 identical over 7 bases. Germline CDR1 LNHNV, CDR2 YYDKDF (reference sequence). The CDR3 contains 12 residues. V lost 3 bases and J lost 9; bases outside the gene matches: 2.